The subject of this entry is one T cell receptor beta chain. Its antigen remains unknown. With 0 bases removed from V and 7 bases from J, the gap between germline ends came to 9 bases. Germline CDR1 LGHNA, CDR2 YSLEER. CDR3 size: 13 residues. The PCR had 60 Vbeta and 13 Jbeta primers. TCRdb's table, derived via immunoSEQ multiplex PCR, lists solely in-frame clones and lacks some. The table has about 150,000 clones, roughly 72% seen once; the top ten hold roughly 2.1%. This entry belongs to a study of cytomegalovirus exposure and HLA in healthy donors. Overall study results and limits: What a later analysis reportedly showed was that an Asian-associated ancestry cluster had fewer N-insertions than the roughly 700-donor mean.

The TCR sequence derives from a man aged 40-49 years in good health and CMV-seronegative. This chain uses TRBV4-3 with TRBJ1-1; D is unclear. The sequencing sample was made of PBMCs. Here the CDR3 reads CASSQDFRGEAFF. The CDR3 DNA is TGCGCCAGCAGCCAAGATTTCCGGGGTGAAGCTTTCTTT.